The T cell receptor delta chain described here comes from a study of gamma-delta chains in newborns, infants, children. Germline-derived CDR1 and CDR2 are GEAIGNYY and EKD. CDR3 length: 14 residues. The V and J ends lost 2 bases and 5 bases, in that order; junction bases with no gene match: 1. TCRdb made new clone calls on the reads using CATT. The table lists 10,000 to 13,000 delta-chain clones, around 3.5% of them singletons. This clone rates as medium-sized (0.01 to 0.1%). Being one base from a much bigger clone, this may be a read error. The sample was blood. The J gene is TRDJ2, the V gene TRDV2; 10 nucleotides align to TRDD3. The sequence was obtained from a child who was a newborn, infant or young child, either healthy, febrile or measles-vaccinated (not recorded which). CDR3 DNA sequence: TGTGCCTGTGACAAACTGGGGGATACAGCACAACTCTTCTTT. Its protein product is CACDKLGDTAQLFF.